This TCR beta chain was found in a study of long-term antiretroviral therapy in people with HIV. Across the whole study: Sampling started about a decade before the 2015 immediate-ART recommendation.

The germline V gene encodes CDR1 SGHRS and CDR2 YFSETQ. V was trimmed by 6 bases and J by 1 base, leaving 13 bases between them. CDR3 length: 14 residues. Every single participant having HIV got treatment inside the United States. Study-level findings and limits: HIV repertoires showed narrower CDR3 length ranges than controls.

As concerns this clone: Its cognate antigen is unknown.

They ran version v3.0 of the immunoSEQ assay at survey level. Sequenced by immunoSEQ multiplex PCR; TCRdb stores in-frame clones only, minus some. The sample lists some 7,900 clones, 78% occurring once. The rearrangement joins TRBV5-1 to TRBJ1-1; no reliable D call. This specimen was unsorted PBMCs, taken 0.6 years before starting antiretroviral therapy. The sequence came from a man aged 40-49 years with HIV. The CDR3 loop is CASTLGGSNTEAFF. The CDR3 nucleotides are TGCGCCAGCACCCTTGGCGGGTCGAACACTGAAGCTTTCTTT.